Detailed here is one T cell receptor (beta chain). Germline V gene lookup returns CDR1 MDHEN and CDR2 SYDVKM. The V and J ends lost 2 bases and 9 bases, in that order; junction bases with no gene match: 7. The CDR3 consists of 14 residues. The sample comes from a study of control samples from healthy donors and cancer patients. Libraries were prepared by immunoSEQ multiplex PCR; TCRdb keeps only in-frame clonotypes and omits some of them. The top ten clones hold 1.5% to 2% of a sample with 64,000 or so clones, roughly 90% of them seen once. This sequence joins TRBV28 and TRBJ1-5; 7 nucleotides match TRBD1. The clonotype comes from a man aged 35 to 55 with colorectal cancer. The source material was PBMCs. The CDR3 sequence: CASSLGTVKGPQHF. The CDR3 DNA reads as TGTGCCAGCAGTTTAGGGACAGTCAAAGGGCCCCAGCATTTT. Together with reference TRBV28 and TRBJ1-5, the CDR3 gives the full variable domain: DVKVTQSSRYLVKRTGEKVFLECVQDMDHENMFWYRQDPGLGLRLIYFSYDVKMKEKGDIPEGYSVSREKKERFSLILESASTNQTSMYLCASSLGTVKGPQHFGDGTRLSIL.